These 8 T cell receptor beta chains share one sample of origin, sequenced in a study of T cells in Graves' hyperthyroidism and ophthalmopathy. TCR beta CDR3 regions were amplified from RNA transcripts. During a first-round RT-PCR of the TCR CDR3, the HTBI primer set was used. MiXCR, applied by TCRdb to the multiplex PCR reads, yields one record per CDR3 protein. The sample lists 500,000 or so distinct CDR3 sequences, approximately 17% occurring once. The sample comprised blood. Source of these receptors: a woman aged 18-29 years with Graves' ophthalmopathy.

In this sample, this clonotype turned up a few times. CDR3 in DNA: TGTGCCAGCCCCCCAGGGACCTTACAACCTCTGCTCGCAGCTTTCTTT. Residues: CASPPGTLQPLLAAFF. The chain combines TRBV6-1 with TRBJ1-1; TRBD1 might be the D (5 bases). The germline V gene encodes CDR1 MNHNS and CDR2 SASEGT. The ends were cut back, 8 bases at V and 10 bases at J, with 29 bases in the middle. The CDR3 loop spans 16 amino acids.

This clonotype has a count of ten or more. V and J are TRBV3-1 and TRBJ2-6; 11 bases align to TRBD1. The CDR3 sequence is 17 residues long. With 4 bases clipped from V and 0 bases from J, the junction kept 2 bases outside the gene matches. Per the germline V gene, CDR1 is LGHDT and CDR2 is YNNKEL (reference sequence). The CDR3, as DNA: TGTGCCAGCAGCCTGGGACAGGGGGACTCTGGGGCCAACGTCCTGACTTTC. Translated: CASSLGQGDSGANVLTF. Full variable domain (remainder filled in from reference TRBV3-1 and TRBJ2-6): DTAVSQTPKYLVTQMGNDKSIKCEQNLGHDTMYWYKQDSKKFLKIMFSYNNKELIINETVPNRFSPKSPDKAHLNLHINSLELGDSAVYFCASSLGQGDSGANVLTFGAGSRLTVL.

This clonotype was seen repeatedly, ten times or more. The V call is TRBV6-1, the J call TRBJ2-6; TRBD2 matches at 11 bases. CDR1 and CDR2 from the germline V gene are MNHNS and SASEGT. This CDR3 contains 16 residues. V lost 7 bases, J lost 0 bases, and 2 bases stayed unmatched. The CDR3 nucleotides read TGTGCCAGCACCGGGACTAGCGGCTCTGGGGCCAACGTCCTGACTTTC. It encodes CASTGTSGSGANVLTF.

At least ten counts were recorded for this clonotype. The chain has TRBV9 and TRBJ2-5, with TRBD1 matching 8 bases. This CDR3 region has 15 residues. The trim removed 0 bases at V and 4 bases at J, leaving 5 bases unmatched. Germline V CDR1 and CDR2: SGDLS, YYNGEE. The CDR3 nucleotides read TGTGCCAGCAGCGTAGGTCCGGACAGGGTAGAGACCCAGTACTTC. Translation: CASSVGPDRVETQYF.

Many counts were recorded for this clonotype. This chain connects TRBV7-2 to TRBJ2-5; maybe TRBD1 (6 bases). This CDR3 region has 14 residues. From germline, CDR1 is SGHTA and CDR2 FQGNSA. Trimming removed 6 bases from V and 4 bases from J, with 15 bases in between. The CDR3 loop is CASRPDRLSETQYF. CDR3 nucleotide sequence: TGTGCCAGCAGACCCGACAGGCTCTCAGAGACCCAGTACTTC.

In this sample, this clonotype turned up many times. The rearrangement links TRBV7-9 to TRBJ1-2; D is uncertain. The germline V and J ends were trimmed by 5 bases and 1 base, with 14 bases remaining between them. Germline V gives CDR1 SEHNR, CDR2 FQNEAQ (reference sequence). This CDR3 has 15 amino acids. The chain's CDR3 is CASSTPGQNNYGYTF. In nucleotides, the CDR3 is TGTGCCAGCAGCACCCCGGGTCAGAATAACTATGGCTACACCTTC.

This clonotype was recorded at least ten times. The V gene is TRBV11-1, the J gene TRBJ2-1; D is tentatively TRBD1 or TRBD2 (5 bases each). CDR3 length: 14 amino acids. Per the germline V gene, CDR1 is SGHAT and CDR2 is FQDESV (reference sequence). V lost 8 bases and J lost 8, with 19 bases in between. CDR3 DNA: TGTGCCAGCGCCTTGGGGGTAGGTGGTGATGAGCAGTTCTTC. It yields the protein CASALGVGGDEQFF.

The J gene is TRBJ2-3, the V gene TRBV7-8, with D possibly TRBD1 on 5 matching bases. This CDR3 has 16 amino acids. Germline CDR1 reads SGHVS; CDR2 reads FQNEAQ. Trimming took off 1 base at V and 3 bases at J, with 14 bases between the two ends. The CDR3 reads CASSLGPGISTDTQYF. The CDR3 region has the DNA TGTGCCAGCAGCTTAGGGCCAGGGATAAGTACAGATACGCAGTATTTT.